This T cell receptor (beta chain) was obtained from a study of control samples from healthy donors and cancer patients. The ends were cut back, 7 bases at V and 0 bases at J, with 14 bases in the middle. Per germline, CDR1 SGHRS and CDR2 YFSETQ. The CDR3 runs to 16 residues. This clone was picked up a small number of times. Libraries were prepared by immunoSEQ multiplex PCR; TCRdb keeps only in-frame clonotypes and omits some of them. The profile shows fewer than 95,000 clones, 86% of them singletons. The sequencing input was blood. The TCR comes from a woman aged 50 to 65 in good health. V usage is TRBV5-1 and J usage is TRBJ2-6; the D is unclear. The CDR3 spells CASASPWGSGANVLTF. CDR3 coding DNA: TGCGCCAGCGCGTCCCCTTGGGGCTCTGGGGCCAACGTCCTGACTTTC.